The sequence of this T cell receptor (beta chain) was determined in a study of beta chain features in type 1 diabetes (dated by TCRdb to 2017 to 2018). Broadly, across the study: No differences in mean age, gender distribution, total cell number or subset yield were found between patients and healthy donors. A total of roughly 100 million sorted cells were examined across all samples, and the number of cells per subset was strongly correlated with RNA yield. The study compared the TCRB repertoires of sorted circulating CD4+ T cell subsets in recently diagnosed type 1 diabetes patients with those in matched healthy donors. Regulatory and stem cell-like memory subsets were isolated from only 8 patients and roughly eight healthy donors, whereas naive and central memory subsets came from all 30 or so donors. The paper's findings and limits, for the study overall: In all four CD4+ subsets, TCRB CDR3 length was moderately but significantly shorter in type 1 diabetes patients. Naive, central memory and regulatory TCRB repertoires appeared to be more alike among patients than among healthy donors. At VDJ recombination sites, patients with type 1 diabetes made fewer insertions and deleted more nucleotides, a pattern implying thymic rearrangement abnormalities. Shorter templates might be favored by PCR, yet because patient and control samples were amplified and corrected together, any such skew would affect both groups equally. Because cDNA was sequenced instead of genomic DNA, highly expressing activated cells could be over-represented, though the groups showed no difference in activation or CD3 levels. Only small numbers of individuals were included in the HLA sub-analyses, which left unresolved whether HLA type had any influence on TCRB rearrangement.

The CDR3 contains 18 residues, cysteine and phenylalanine counted. Only the CDR3 portion is preserved as DNA: 54 bases, with reading frame beginning at the first base. Per the germline V gene, SGHRS is the CDR1 and YFSETQ is the CDR2. V was cut back by 4 bases and J by 2 bases, leaving a gap of 25 bases between them. All of the isolated RNA was reverse transcribed with the High Capacity cDNA Reverse Transcription Kit, so expressed TCRB transcripts were sequenced. Naive, central memory and regulatory T cell samples underwent deep immunoSEQ sequencing, averaging about 3.57 million total reads per sample. Sorted cells were lysed in RLT buffer and RNA was extracted with DNase-treated RNeasy Micro or Mini kits, depending on cell number. Each cell subset was processed separately to prevent cross-contamination, with patient and healthy donor samples processed together. Using the immunoSEQ multiplex PCR, TCRB sequences were amplified from cDNA into 87-bp fragments spanning the CDR3 region. Amplicons were sequenced on the Illumina HiSeq platform. Per the original workflow: PCR bias was computationally corrected using synthetic template baselines, reads within Hamming distance 2 were collapsed, and singletons that could not be merged were discarded. By aligning reads against IMGT, V, D and J genes, CDR3 length, and insertions or deletions at six rearrangement sites were assigned. Within each subset, clonotype counts were normalized to sorted cell number, and only after that were true diversity and Gini coefficients computed with the tcR R package. Repertoire sharing was quantified using the overlap coefficient calculated on TCRB nucleotide sequences. Out-of-frame TCRB sequences from naive cells were analyzed as a proxy for the pre-selection repertoire. Imported from immuneACCESS, the table was reduced by TCRdb to in-frame sequences with V and J called. These copies leave out some clones; in studies compared against another copy, an unresolved V gene accounts for under half, and the cause of the remainder is not known. V, J and clone size are taken as reported in that table, and D and trimming were inferred from the DNA itself. The sample table records hundreds of thousands of clones; 15% to 18% of these occur just once. The ten largest clones capture about 0.097% of the sample.

From each donor, a single peripheral blood sample of 90 to 150 mL on average was drawn into heparinised tubes. A BD FACSAria II and a panel including CD45RO, CCR7, CD25, CD127, CD95 and CD27 were used to sort naive, central memory, regulatory and stem cell-like memory CD4+ T cells. All sorted populations exceeded 98% purity. PBMCs were isolated right away by Lymphoprep density gradient centrifugation and were stained directly, without culture. So that batch effects would be minimized, each experiment stained and sorted samples in pairs, pairing one healthy donor with one patient. This clone was counted a few times. No cognate antigen has been identified for it. No much larger clone exists at a distance of one base, and base qualities are not known.

This clonotype was obtained from a man between 18 and 35 years old in good health. The chain employs TRBV5-1 and TRBJ2-7; a tentative D match to TRBD1 spans 5 bases. Sequencing used naive CD4+ T cells from blood. Sample cell subset or site, as interpreted from the label and publication: true naive CD4+ T cells. The CDR3 is CASSQNTFTGRATYEQYF. The base sequence is TGCGCCAGCAGCCAAAACACATTTACAGGAAGGGCTACCTACGAGCAGTACTTC.